One sample yielded the 31 T cell receptor beta chains listed below, sequenced in a study of neurological immune-mediated disorders. TCRdb itself ran the 5' RACE reads through MiXCR, one entry per CDR3 protein. The data hold 65,000 to 75,000 distinct CDR3 sequences, with around 5% observed a single time. The source material was PBMCs. Every receptor here comes from a human donor with multiple sclerosis. The donor label of this sample is uncertain.

This clonotype appeared many times. The chain combines TRBV14 with TRBJ1-1, with 7 bases fitting TRBD1. The CDR3 is made up of 17 amino acids. Trimming cost V 2 bases and J 0 bases; bases outside gene matches: 9. The germline gives CDR1 SGHDN, CDR2 FVKESK. The CDR3 sequence: CASSQYTGVRMNTEAFF. CDR3 in DNA: TGTGCCAGCAGCCAATATACAGGGGTAAGGATGAACACTGAAGCTTTCTTT.

This clonotype has at least ten counts. V gene TRBV18 combines with J gene TRBJ2-2; no definite D call. The CDR3 has 13 residues. V shed 2 bases and J shed 3 bases, with 4 bases lying between them. Germline CDR1 and CDR2: KGHSH and LQKENI. CDR3 nucleotides: TGTGCCAGCTCACCATCCCACACCGGGGAGCTGTTTTTT. It specifies CASSPSHTGELFF.

In this sample, this clonotype turned up many times. This chain uses TRBV10-3 with TRBJ1-2; 11 bases fit TRBD1. CDR3 length: 17 amino acids. Germline CDR1 is ENHRY and CDR2 is SYGVKD. V gave up 6 bases and J gave up 4 bases; unmatched junction bases: 13. The CDR3 spells CAISNPRGQGGSYGYTF. CDR3 sequence (DNA): TGTGCCATCAGCAATCCGAGGGGACAGGGGGGCTCCTATGGCTACACCTTC.

This clonotype was found many times. The rearrangement links TRBV20-1 to TRBJ2-1, with 8 bases that match TRBD2. Looked up from germline, CDR1 is DFQATT and CDR2 is SNEGSKA (reference sequence). Trimming at V came to 1 base and at J to 6 bases, leaving 5 bases not matched to a gene. The CDR3 runs to 14 residues. CDR3 residues: CSARVGGAPNEQFF. The CDR3 DNA sequence: TGCAGTGCTAGAGTCGGGGGGGCCCCCAATGAGCAGTTCTTC.

This clonotype was recorded many times. This chain connects TRBV5-5 to TRBJ2-3, with 8 bases matching TRBD1. Germline-derived CDR1 and CDR2 are SGHKS and YYEKEE (reference sequence). The CDR3 has 16 amino acids. The J segment lost 9 bases and the V segment lost 0 bases, leaving 12 bases of the junction unmatched. CDR3 residues: CASSLDRTGGTRTQYF. The CDR3 DNA follows: TGTGCCAGCAGCTTGGATAGAACAGGGGGGACGAGGACGCAGTATTTT.

The CDR3 DNA follows: TGCAGCGTAAACCTAGCGGGGGGGCCCGGCGGGGAGCTGTTTTTT. It yields the protein CSVNLAGGPGGELFF. The chain carries TRBV29-1 and TRBJ2-2; TRBD2 aligns across 12 bases. V was pared by 6 bases and J by 7 bases, with 9 bases of the junction left unmatched. The germline V gene has CDR1 SQVTM and CDR2 ANQGSEA. CDR3 length equals 15 residues.

This clonotype was counted at least ten times. CDR3 DNA sequence: TGCGCCAGCAGCTGGGGACAGGGGGCCAGTGAAGCTTTCTTT. This sequence encodes CASSWGQGASEAFF. The rearrangement links TRBV5-1 to TRBJ1-1; 12 bases fit TRBD1. Germline CDR1 and CDR2: SGHRS and YFSETQ. Trimming cost V 3 bases and J 7 bases; bases outside gene matches: 4. The CDR3 is 14 amino acids. Drawing the rest from reference TRBV5-1 and TRBJ1-1, the complete variable domain is KAGVTQTPRYLIKTRGQQVTLSCSPISGHRSVSWYQQTPGQGLQFLFEYFSETQRNKGNFPGRFSGRQFSNSRSEMNVSTLELGDSALYLCASSWGQGASEAFFGQGTRLTVV.

This clonotype was picked up many times. The V call is TRBV5-1, the J call TRBJ2-1; D not resolved. Trimming shortened V by 0 bases and J by 7 bases, and 8 bases separated the two germline ends. The germline V gene has CDR1 SGHRS and CDR2 YFSETQ. The CDR3 spans 13 residues. The CDR3 spells CASSLARLNEQFF. For the CDR3, the DNA is TGCGCCAGCAGCTTGGCCAGGCTTAATGAGCAGTTCTTC.

This clonotype was recorded many times. V and J are TRBV27 and TRBJ1-1; D gene uncertain. The germline CDR1 and CDR2 sequences are MNHEY and SMNVEV (reference sequence). This CDR3 is 15 amino acids long. V was cut by 0 bases and J by 1 base, with 9 bases left in between. The DNA for the CDR3 is TGTGCCAGCAGTTTATCTATGAGGCGGAACACTGAAGCTTTCTTT. It codes for CASSLSMRRNTEAFF.

This clonotype was found many times. The chain couples TRBV12-3 or TRBV12-4 to TRBJ1-5; 8 nucleotides align to TRBD1. This CDR3 spans 20 amino acids. Germline trimming cut 4 bases from V and 1 base from J; bases unmatched to any gene: 18. CDR3 sequence reads: CASSSSADRVGVESNQPQHF. DNA of the CDR3: TGTGCCAGCAGTTCCTCTGCGGACAGGGTGGGAGTAGAGAGCAATCAGCCCCAGCATTTT.

This clonotype was observed at least ten times. The V gene is TRBV20-1, the J gene TRBJ1-2; 9 bases align to TRBD1. V was clipped by 0 bases and J by 4 bases; unmatched bases: 3. The CDR3 is 14 amino acids. In germline, CDR1 is DFQATT, CDR2 SNEGSKA (reference sequence). CDR3 protein: CSARETGGGYGYTF. The CDR3 DNA reads as TGCAGTGCTAGAGAGACAGGGGGAGGCTATGGCTACACCTTC.

This clonotype was seen ten or more times. The chain combines TRBV20-1 with TRBJ1-1; 8 bases match TRBD1. V lost 5 bases and J lost 1; bases outside the gene matches: 9. The germline V gene has CDR1 DFQATT and CDR2 SNEGSKA (reference sequence). This CDR3 is 15 amino acids long. CDR3 DNA sequence: TGCAGTGCTCCCCTCAGGGGGCGAAGGAACACTGAAGCTTTCTTT. Amino acids: CSAPLRGRRNTEAFF.

In its sample, this clonotype was seen many times. The V gene is TRBV11-2, the J gene TRBJ2-1, with a tentative D call TRBD2 (5 bases). The CDR3 length is 13 residues. Germline V CDR1 and CDR2: SGHAT, FQNNGV. V dropped 2 bases and J dropped 15 bases, with 17 bases sitting between them. The CDR3, as DNA: TGTGCCAGCAGCTTATCGTCGGCTAGCTGGGGGTTCTTC. It is translated as CASSLSSASWGFF.

This clonotype was counted at least ten times. The CDR3 region has the DNA TGCAGTGCTAGCAAGTACCGGGACATTCAGTACTTC. As protein: CSASKYRDIQYF. The gene calls are TRBV20-1 and TRBJ2-4; D gene ambiguous. CDR3 length: 12 residues. Trimming pared 3 bases from V and 8 bases from J, leaving 11 bases between. CDR1 and CDR2 (germline): DFQATT, SNEGSKA (reference sequence).

This clonotype was observed many times. V gene TRBV5-1 combines with J gene TRBJ1-6; D perhaps matches TRBD1 (5 bases). V lost 5 bases to trimming and J lost 9 bases, with 15 bases between them. The germline CDR1 and CDR2 sequences are SGHRS and YFSETQ. CDR3 length: 14 residues. DNA for the CDR3: TGCGCCAGCAGTTATGGGACGGAGGGTTCACCCCTCCACTTT. This sequence encodes CASSYGTEGSPLHF.

This clonotype was counted at least ten times. The chain employs TRBV7-9 and TRBJ1-4; D not certain. V was clipped by 2 bases and J by 7 bases, with 14 bases between them. CDR1 and CDR2 from the germline V gene are SEHNR and FQNEAQ (reference sequence). CDR3 length: 15 residues. The CDR3: CASSLTRTPTEKLFF. CDR3 in DNA: TGTGCCAGCAGCTTAACCCGGACCCCGACTGAAAAACTGTTTTTT. Together with reference TRBV7-9 and TRBJ1-4, the CDR3 gives the full variable domain: DTGVSQNPRHKITKRGQNVTFRCDPISEHNRLYWYRQTLGQGPEFLTYFQNEAQLEKSRLLSDRFSAERPKGSFSTLEIQRTEQGDSAMYLCASSLTRTPTEKLFFGSGTQLSVL.

The sample holds many counts of this clonotype. The chain recombines TRBV9 with TRBJ1-1; TRBD1 is a possible D gene (5 bases). The CDR3 covers 13 residues. The V end was cut by 3 bases, the J end by 4 bases, with 10 bases between. In germline, CDR1 is SGDLS, CDR2 YYNGEE. CDR3 loop: CASSAGRGTEAFF. DNA for the CDR3: TGTGCCAGCAGCGCCGGGAGGGGCACTGAAGCTTTCTTT.

This clonotype appeared a few times. The V and J genes are TRBV18 and TRBJ2-6, with D perhaps TRBD1 (6 bases). CDR1 and CDR2 (germline): KGHSH, LQKENI. The V end was cut by 3 bases, the J end by 2 bases, with 14 bases between. The CDR3 runs 17 residues. The DNA for the CDR3 is TGTGCCAGCTCACCTAAGGACAGAAGAGCTGGGGCCAACGTCCTGACTTTC. Protein: CASSPKDRRAGANVLTF. Full variable domain (rest looked up from reference TRBV18 and TRBJ2-6): NAGVMQNPRHLVRRRGQEARLRCSPMKGHSHVYWYRQLPEEGLKFMVYLQKENIIDESGMPKERFSAEFPKEGPSILRIQQVVRGDSAAYFCASSPKDRRAGANVLTFGAGSRLTVL.

At least ten counts were recorded for this clonotype. The V gene is TRBV5-1, the J gene TRBJ2-3; D ambiguous. V was trimmed by 2 bases and J by 5 bases, leaving 12 bases between them. The CDR3 sequence is 14 residues long. Germline lookup yields CDR1 SGHRS and CDR2 YFSETQ. The CDR3 coding sequence is TGCGCCAGCAGCTTTTATTCTAGGGAAGATACGCAGTATTTT. Its protein is CASSFYSREDTQYF.

This clonotype has a count of ten or more. The chain carries TRBV20-1 and TRBJ2-7; D gene uncertain. Trimming took 6 bases from V and 0 from J, leaving 6 bases between them. CDR1 and CDR2 (germline): DFQATT, SNEGSKA (reference sequence). The CDR3 is made up of 11 amino acids. The CDR3 sequence is CSADASYEQYF. The CDR3 DNA is TGCAGTGCCGATGCCTCCTACGAGCAGTACTTC.

This clonotype was detected ten times or more. The chain has TRBV4-1 and TRBJ2-3, with 13 bases fitting TRBD2. The germline gives CDR1 MGHRA, CDR2 YSYEKL. V lost 4 bases to trimming and J lost 5 bases; unmatched junction nucleotides: 6. The CDR3 totals 16 residues. The CDR3 loop reads CASSRTSGGAEDTQYF. The CDR3 coding sequence is TGCGCCAGCAGCCGAACTAGCGGGGGGGCGGAAGATACGCAGTATTTT.

Ten or more counts support this clonotype. The chain combines TRBV3-1 with TRBJ1-4; D not resolved. V lost 1 base and J 5 bases, leaving 5 bases between the germline ends. The length of the CDR3 is 13 residues. Germline CDR1 reads LGHDT; CDR2 reads YNNKEL (reference sequence). The CDR3 protein is CASSQAGNEKLFF. The CDR3 DNA reads as TGTGCCAGCAGCCAAGCTGGGAATGAAAAACTGTTTTTT. The variable domain in full, completed from reference TRBV3-1 and TRBJ1-4, reads DTAVSQTPKYLVTQMGNDKSIKCEQNLGHDTMYWYKQDSKKFLKIMFSYNNKELIINETVPNRFSPKSPDKAHLNLHINSLELGDSAVYFCASSQAGNEKLFFGSGTQLSVL.

V is TRBV12-3 or TRBV12-4 and J is TRBJ2-7; no firm D call. The V and J ends lost 6 bases and 0 bases respectively, with 3 bases between them. CDR3 length equals 11 residues. The CDR3 sequence is CASRSSYEQYF. CDR3 DNA sequence: TGTGCCAGCAGAAGCTCCTACGAGCAGTACTTC.

This clonotype was seen repeatedly, ten times or more. The chain uses TRBV12-3 or TRBV12-4 and TRBJ1-3, with 7 bases that match TRBD1. J lost 4 bases, V lost 6 bases, and 6 bases had no gene match. The CDR3 loop spans 14 amino acids. The CDR3 nucleotides read TGTGCCAGCAGCGACAGGGCAAAAGGAAACACCATATATTTT. It is translated as CASSDRAKGNTIYF.

Comment on this clonotype: A much larger clone lies a single base off, so this may be a read error. The CDR3 region has the DNA TGCAGTGCTAGAGGACTGCTGGGGGACTGGTCTGAGCAGTTCTTC. Residues: CSARGLLGDWSEQFF. The rearrangement uses TRBV20-1 and TRBJ2-1; D may be TRBD2 (6 bases). This CDR3 spans 15 amino acids. Germline V CDR1 and CDR2: DFQATT, SNEGSKA (reference sequence). The V end was cut by 1 base, the J end by 9 bases, with 19 bases between.

There are many counts of this clonotype. The chain joins TRBV5-1 to TRBJ1-4; D uncertain. With 0 bases removed from V and 3 bases from J, the gap between germline ends came to 3 bases. This CDR3 region has 13 residues. Germline V lookup: CDR1 SGHRS, CDR2 YFSETQ. The CDR3 DNA follows: TGCGCCAGCAGCTTGGGAGCTAATGAAAAACTGTTTTTT. This translates into CASSLGANEKLFF.

This clonotype was counted at least ten times. The V and J genes are TRBV29-1 and TRBJ1-3; unclear D gene. V was shortened by 6 bases and J by 8 bases, with 14 bases between the two germline ends. Germline V gene lookup returns CDR1 SQVTM and CDR2 ANQGSEA. The CDR3 extends over 12 amino acids. This CDR3 is CSVLYQGYTIYF. The CDR3 DNA is TGCAGCGTCTTGTATCAAGGGTACACCATATATTTT.

This clonotype was seen many times. The J gene is TRBJ2-5, the V gene TRBV7-6; 8 bases map to TRBD2. The CDR3 is made up of 16 amino acids. V was clipped by 0 bases and J by 5 bases; unmatched bases: 8. The V gene's germline CDR1 is SGHVS and CDR2 FNYEAQ. The DNA of the CDR3 is TGTGCCAGCAGCTTAGCAGGCGGGGGGCCGGGTGAGACCCAGTACTTC. Amino acid sequence: CASSLAGGGPGETQYF. The variable domain in full, completed from reference TRBV7-6 and TRBJ2-5, reads GAGVSQSPRYKVTKRGQDVALRCDPISGHVSLYWYRQALGQGPEFLTYFNYEAQQDKSGLPNDRFSAERPEGSISTLTIQRTEQRDSAMYRCASSLAGGGPGETQYFGPGTRLLVL.

This clonotype was observed many times. This CDR3 is CASSEDRANYGYTF. The DNA of the CDR3 is TGTGCCAGCAGTGAAGACAGAGCTAACTATGGCTACACCTTC. J is TRBJ1-2 and V is TRBV2; D is uncertain. Germline CDR1 SNHLY, CDR2 FYNNEI. Trimming stripped 1 base from V and 0 bases from J, with 6 bases between. The CDR3 length is 14 residues. Looking up the rest from reference TRBV2 and TRBJ1-2 gives the full variable domain: EPEVTQTPSHQVTQMGQEVILRCVPISNHLYFYWYRQILGQKVEFLVSFYNNEISEKSEIFDDQFSVERPDGSNFTLKIRSTKLEDSAMYFCASSEDRANYGYTFGSGTRLTVV.

This clonotype was counted at least ten times. The chain employs TRBV6-2 or TRBV6-3 and TRBJ1-5; TRBD1 matches at 8 bases. Germline CDR1 reads MNHEY; CDR2 reads SVGEGT. There are 16 residues in the CDR3. The junction had 15 bases not matched to a gene; V was cut back by 6 bases and J by 8 bases. The CDR3 sequence is CASSRRDRGMFEPQHF. The DNA of the CDR3 is TGTGCCAGCAGCCGTAGAGACAGGGGAATGTTTGAGCCCCAGCATTTT.

This clonotype was detected many times. This sequence joins TRBV20-1 and TRBJ2-7; D is undetermined. The germline gives CDR1 DFQATT, CDR2 SNEGSKA (reference sequence). CDR3 length: 13 residues. Trimming took off 0 bases at V and 0 bases at J, with 6 bases between the two ends. CDR3 nucleotides: TGCAGTGCTAGAGATTCGAGCTCCTACGAGCAGTACTTC. The encoded protein is CSARDSSSYEQYF.